There are a few counts of the clone carrying this TCR beta chain. The target antigen is unknown. V lost 0 bases, J lost 8 bases, and 14 bases lay in between. Germline V lookup: CDR1 SNHLY, CDR2 FYNNEI. The CDR3 loop spans 15 amino acids. The data were obtained in a study of early T cells in non-severe SARS-CoV-2 infection. Across the study: Whole-blood bulk RNA, unsorted, was sequenced, and chains were unpaired.

Study results and limitations: VDJdb matching, biased toward anti-spike CD8 responses, missed private and CD4 specificities.

Unique molecular identifiers were added to individual cDNA molecules. One entry per CDR3 protein results from TCRdb running MiXCR on the 5' RACE reads. The sample yields 56,000 or so distinct CDR3 sequences, approximately 8% seen once. Specimen: whole blood. The chain couples TRBV2 to TRBJ2-1; D remains unclear. This TCR came from an adult who was a healthcare worker with PCR-confirmed SARS-CoV-2 infection or an uninfected control (not recorded which). The CDR3 region has the DNA TGTGCCAGCAGTGAAGCGCTTCTGGTAGGAGATGAGCAGTTCTTC. Protein product: CASSEALLVGDEQFF.